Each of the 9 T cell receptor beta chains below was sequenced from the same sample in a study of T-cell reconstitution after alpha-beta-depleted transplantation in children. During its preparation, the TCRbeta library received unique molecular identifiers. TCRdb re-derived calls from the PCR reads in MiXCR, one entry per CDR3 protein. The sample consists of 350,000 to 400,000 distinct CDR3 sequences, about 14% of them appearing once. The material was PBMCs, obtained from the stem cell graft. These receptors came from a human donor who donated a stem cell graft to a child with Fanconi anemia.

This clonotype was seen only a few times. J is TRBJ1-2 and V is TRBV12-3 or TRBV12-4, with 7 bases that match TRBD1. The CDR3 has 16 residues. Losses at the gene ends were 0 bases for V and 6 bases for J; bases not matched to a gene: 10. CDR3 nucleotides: TGTGCCAGCAGTTTAGCGGAGACAGGGTATTTCCATGGCTACACCTTC. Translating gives CASSLAETGYFHGYTF.

The CDR3 sequence: CASSVGGGHLNSPLHF. CDR3 coding DNA: TGTGCCAGCAGCGTAGGAGGGGGGCATCTGAATTCACCCCTCCACTTT. V usage is TRBV9 and J usage is TRBJ1-6; D is perhaps TRBD1 (6 bases). CDR3 length: 16 residues. The V gene lost 0 bases and the J gene lost 7 bases, with 14 bases spanning the gap. Germline CDR1 SGDLS, CDR2 YYNGEE.

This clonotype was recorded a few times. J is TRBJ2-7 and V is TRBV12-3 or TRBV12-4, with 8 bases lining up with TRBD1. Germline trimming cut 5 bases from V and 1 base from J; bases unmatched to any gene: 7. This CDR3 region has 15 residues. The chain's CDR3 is CASSVRQGRSYEQYF. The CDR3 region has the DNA TGTGCCAGCAGTGTTAGACAGGGGCGATCCTACGAGCAGTACTTC.

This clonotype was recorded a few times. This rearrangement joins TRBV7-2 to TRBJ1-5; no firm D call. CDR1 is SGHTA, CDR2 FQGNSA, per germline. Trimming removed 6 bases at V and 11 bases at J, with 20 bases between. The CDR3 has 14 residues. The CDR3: CASSLGQYGMAQHF. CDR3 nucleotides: TGTGCCAGCAGTCTGGGCCAATACGGTATGGCCCAGCATTTT.

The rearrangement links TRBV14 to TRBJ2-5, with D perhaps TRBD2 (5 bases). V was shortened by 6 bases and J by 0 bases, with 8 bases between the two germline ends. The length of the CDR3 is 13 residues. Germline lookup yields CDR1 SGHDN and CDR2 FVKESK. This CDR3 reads CASRRAYQETQYF. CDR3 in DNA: TGTGCCAGCAGGAGGGCCTACCAAGAGACCCAGTACTTC. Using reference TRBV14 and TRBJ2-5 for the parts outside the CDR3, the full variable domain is EAGVTQFPSHSVIEKGQTVTLRCDPISGHDNLYWYRRVMGKEIKFLLHFVKESKQDESGMPNNRFLAERTGGTYSTLKVQPAELEDSGVYFCASRRAYQETQYFGPGTRLLVL.

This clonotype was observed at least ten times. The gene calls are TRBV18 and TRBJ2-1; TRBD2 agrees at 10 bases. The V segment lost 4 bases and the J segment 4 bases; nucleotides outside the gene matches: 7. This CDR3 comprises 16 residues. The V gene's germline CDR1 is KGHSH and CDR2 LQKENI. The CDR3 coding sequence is TGTGCCAGCTCACATTCCCTAGCGGGGGAGTACAATGAGCAGTTCTTC. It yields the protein CASSHSLAGEYNEQFF.

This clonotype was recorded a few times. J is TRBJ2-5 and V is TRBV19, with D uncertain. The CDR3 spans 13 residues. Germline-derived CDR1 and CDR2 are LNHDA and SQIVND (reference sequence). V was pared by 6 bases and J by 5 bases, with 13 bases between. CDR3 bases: TGTGCCAGTAGCTCAAGGAAGTTGGAGACCCAGTACTTC. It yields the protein CASSSRKLETQYF.

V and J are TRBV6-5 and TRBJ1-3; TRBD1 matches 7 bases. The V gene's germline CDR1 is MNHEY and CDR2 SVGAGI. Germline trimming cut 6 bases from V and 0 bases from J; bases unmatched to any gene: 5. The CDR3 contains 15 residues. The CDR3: CASRARGISGNTIYF. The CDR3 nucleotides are TGTGCCAGCAGGGCCAGGGGGATCTCTGGAAACACCATATATTTT.

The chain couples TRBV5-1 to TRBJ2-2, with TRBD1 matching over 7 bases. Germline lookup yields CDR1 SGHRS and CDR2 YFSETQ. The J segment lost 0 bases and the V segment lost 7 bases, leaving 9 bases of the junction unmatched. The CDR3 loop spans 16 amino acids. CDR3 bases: TGCGCCAGCCTACCCTCAGGGGGTACGAACACCGGGGAGCTGTTTTTT. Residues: CASLPSGGTNTGELFF. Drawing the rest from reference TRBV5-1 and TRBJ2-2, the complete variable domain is KAGVTQTPRYLIKTRGQQVTLSCSPISGHRSVSWYQQTPGQGLQFLFEYFSETQRNKGNFPGRFSGRQFSNSRSEMNVSTLELGDSALYLCASLPSGGTNTGELFFGEGSRLTVL.